Listed here are 8 T cell receptor beta chains from one sample, sequenced in a study of CD8+ T cells in alopecia areata (dated by TCRdb to the late 2010s). Interpreted using the paper, the time point label stands for: around 24 weeks on oral tofacitinib. This specimen's treatment or condition label, interpreted: oral pan-JAK inhibitor, 5-10 mg twice daily. Libraries were made using the immunoSEQ multiplex PCR assay. For TCR sequencing, RNA was extracted from every sample and reverse transcribed into cDNA to serve as template. Sourced from immuneACCESS, this table was stored by TCRdb with only in-frame sequences that have V and J called. A share of the clones is absent; for the studies checked, an unresolved V gene accounts for under half, and the remainder has no known explanation. For this sample there are over 100,000 clones; around 53% appear just once. In total, the top ten clones hold over 9% of the sample.

Sequences were derived from CD8+ T cells sorted from blood, sampled at week 24, from a patient treated with tofacitinib. These receptor sequences come from a human donor with alopecia areata.

The chain carries TRBV29-1 and TRBJ1-2; D may be TRBD1 (5 bases). CDR1 and CDR2 (germline): SQVTM, ANQGSEA. The CDR3 has 12 residues. Trimming removed 4 bases from V and 4 bases from J, with 10 bases in between. CDR3 nucleotide sequence: TGCAGCGTTGTGGGGGTTGGCTATGGCTACACCTTC. It codes for CSVVGVGYGYTF.

The chain employs TRBV5-1 and TRBJ1-4; a weak D match, TRBD1 (6 bases). V was pared by 0 bases and J by 8 bases, with 11 bases between. The CDR3 is 14 amino acids. In germline, CDR1 is SGHRS, CDR2 YFSETQ. CDR3 DNA: TGCGCCAGCAGCTTGGCACAGGGCGACGAAAAACTGTTTTTT. Translation: CASSLAQGDEKLFF.

The gene calls are TRBV13 and TRBJ1-1, with TRBD1 as a possible D gene (5 bases). The V end lost 6 bases, the J end lost 1 base, and 12 bases lay between the germline ends. Germline assignment: CDR1 PRHDT and CDR2 FYEKMQ (reference sequence). This CDR3 region has 14 residues. The chain's CDR3 is CASRDLGANTEAFF. As DNA, the CDR3 is TGTGCCAGCAGAGACCTTGGGGCGAACACTGAAGCTTTCTTT.

This chain connects TRBV2 to TRBJ2-1, with D perhaps matching TRBD1 or TRBD2 (5 bases each). The CDR3 runs to 12 residues. V was pared by 9 bases and J by 9 bases, with 15 bases between. Germline-derived CDR1 and CDR2 are SNHLY and FYNNEI. The CDR3 sequence is CARQEIRGEQFF. CDR3 DNA sequence: TGTGCCAGACAGGAAATACGGGGTGAGCAGTTCTTC.

The chain has TRBV2 and TRBJ2-1, with 8 bases that match TRBD2. The CDR3 runs to 16 residues. Germline trimming cut 6 bases from V and 2 bases from J; bases unmatched to any gene: 9. Germline V gives CDR1 SNHLY, CDR2 FYNNEI. CDR3 sequence reads: CASSDQAGAPYNEQFF. CDR3 nucleotide sequence: TGTGCCAGCAGCGACCAAGCGGGGGCCCCCTACAATGAGCAGTTCTTC.

V usage is TRBV5-1 and J usage is TRBJ1-6; D possibly corresponds to TRBD1 (5 bases). There are 13 residues in the CDR3. From germline, CDR1 is SGHRS and CDR2 YFSETQ. The V end was cut by 5 bases, the J end by 15 bases, with 18 bases between. The CDR3 sequence: CASRFPGDRVLHF. The CDR3 DNA follows: TGCGCCAGCAGATTTCCCGGGGACCGAGTCCTCCACTTT.

This chain connects TRBV23-1 to TRBJ2-4; 8 positions agree with TRBD1. TRBV23-1 is an open reading frame, and its role is uncertain. The V and J ends lost 4 bases and 6 bases, in that order; junction bases with no gene match: 8. The CDR3 length is 15 residues. The CDR3, as DNA: TGCGCCAGCAGTCGAGGTCAGGGGGCTGGAAACATTCAGTACTTC. It translates to CASSRGQGAGNIQYF.

The chain combines TRBV6-5 with TRBJ2-2; D not resolved. Germline-derived CDR1 and CDR2 are MNHEY and SVGAGI. This CDR3 contains 14 residues. Trimming removed 5 bases at V and 2 bases at J, with 9 bases between. CDR3 nucleotides: TGTGCCAGCAGTCCGATGACCAACACCGGGGAGCTGTTTTTT. Translation: CASSPMTNTGELFF.